This T cell receptor beta chain appears in the sequencing data of a study of blood T cell repertoires in COVID-19. Per the germline V gene, CDR1 is WNHNN and CDR2 is SYGVQD (reference sequence). The CDR3 is 14 amino acids. The J segment lost 8 bases and the V segment lost 5 bases, leaving 8 bases of the junction unmatched. Assay used: immunoSEQ multiplex PCR; TCRdb lists only in-frame clones, some missing. The data contain around 110,000 clones, about 79% of them seen just once; the ten biggest clones take up 4.5%. The chain combines TRBV10-1 with TRBJ2-1; 8 nucleotides agree with TRBD1. Material: peripheral blood. This clonotype was sampled from a woman aged 70-85 years with acute or convalescent COVID-19. The CDR3 reads CASSTGQAVHEQFF. CDR3 bases: TGCGCCAGCAGTACGGGACAGGCGGTCCATGAGCAGTTCTTC.